The rows below give T cell receptor beta chains drawn from one sample of a study of cytomegalovirus exposure and HLA in healthy donors. Sequencing used immunoSEQ multiplex PCR; TCRdb keeps in-frame clones, though not all of them. The top ten clones hold about 1.9% of a sample with some 100,000 clones, about four fifths of them seen once. What was sequenced was PBMCs. The receptors stem from a woman between 40 and 55 years old in good health and CMV-seronegative. CDR3s include the opening cysteine and the closing phenylalanine or tryptophan. The D gene is left open where the match is weak. Some rows mark clone size as missing; the rest say once, few, many or name a class of expanded clone.

j_call	clone_size	d_call	cdr3_length	v_call	cdr3_aa	cdr3_nt
TRBJ2-3	few	-	12	TRBV5-1	CASSPGRDTQYF	TGCGCCAGCAGCCCCGGTCGCGATACGCAGTATTTT
TRBJ2-5	-	TRBD1	14	TRBV2	CASSEIDREETQYF	TGTGCCAGCAGTGAGATCGACAGGGAAGAGACCCAGTACTTC
TRBJ2-7	-	TRBD2	13	TRBV5-1	CASRSASGYEQYF	TGCGCCAGCAGGTCGGCTAGCGGGTACGAGCAGTACTTC
TRBJ1-5	-	-	15	TRBV6-1	CASSAPGSSNQPQHF	TGTGCCAGCAGTGCCCCGGGGTCGAGCAATCAGCCCCAGCATTTT
TRBJ2-4	-	-	16	TRBV5-4	CASSSQVDLAKNIQYF	TGTGCCAGCAGCTCCCAGGTCGACCTAGCCAAAAACATTCAGTACTTC
TRBJ2-2	-	TRBD2	15	TRBV10-1	CASSVAGGNNGELFF	TGCGCCAGCAGTGTAGCGGGAGGGAATAACGGGGAGCTGTTTTTT
TRBJ1-1	-	-	14	TRBV7-9	CASGSVGGGTEAFF	TGTGCCAGCGGCAGTGTAGGGGGGGGCACTGAAGCTTTCTTT
TRBJ1-2	-	-	14	TRBV7-9	CSSSPQADLGGYTF	TGTTCCAGCAGCCCACAGGCCGACCTGGGAGGCTACACCTTC
TRBJ2-2	-	-	15	TRBV9	CASSVESGNTGELFF	TGTGCCAGCAGCGTAGAGAGTGGGAACACCGGGGAGCTGTTTTTT
TRBJ2-7	-	TRBD2	15	TRBV10-1	CASSESGGGFGEQYF	TGCGCCAGCAGTGAGTCGGGCGGGGGGTTTGGCGAGCAGTACTTC
TRBJ1-3	-	-	16	TRBV19	CASSTVKGFSGNTIYF	TGTGCCAGTAGTACAGTTAAGGGGTTCTCTGGAAACACCATATATTTT
TRBJ2-3	few	TRBD2	16	TRBV5-4	CASSLDGSGGTDTQYF	TGTGCCAGCAGCTTGGACGGTAGCGGGGGGACGGATACGCAGTATTTT
TRBJ2-5	once	TRBD1	13	TRBV30	CAWSLDRGQTQYF	TGTGCCTGGAGCCTTGACAGGGGGCAGACCCAGTACTTC
TRBJ2-7	-	-	13	TRBV28	CATTESRSYEQYF	TGTGCCACCACAGAGTCTCGCTCCTACGAGCAGTACTTC
TRBJ2-1	-	TRBD2	16	TRBV28	CASRTRAAGEDNEQFF	TGTGCCAGCAGGACCCGGGCAGCGGGAGAAGACAATGAGCAGTTCTTC
TRBJ2-5	-	-	15	TRBV7-3	CASSFQGGGQETQYF	TGTGCCAGCAGCTTTCAGGGGGGAGGCCAAGAGACCCAGTACTTC
TRBJ1-1	-	-	14	TRBV30	CAWSVNVAGTEAFF	TGTGCCTGGAGTGTAAACGTAGCCGGCACTGAAGCTTTCTTT
TRBJ2-1	-	-	15	TRBV2	CATGGAGDGYNEQFF	TGTGCCACCGGAGGGGCAGGCGATGGGTACAATGAGCAGTTCTTC
TRBJ1-2	-	-	13	TRBV6-6	CASETGANYGYTF	TGTGCCAGCGAGACAGGAGCTAACTATGGCTACACCTTC
TRBJ1-1	few	-	16	TRBV7-9	CASSPDMDSVNTEAFF	TGTGCCAGCAGCCCCGACATGGACAGTGTGAACACTGAAGCTTTCTTT
TRBJ2-2	few	-	16	TRBV11-2	CASSLFPGLNTGELFF	TGTGCCAGCAGCTTATTTCCCGGTCTGAACACCGGGGAGCTGTTTTTT
TRBJ2-5	-	-	15	TRBV4-2	CASSQVGEAQETQYF	TGTGCCAGCAGCCAAGTCGGTGAGGCCCAAGAGACCCAGTACTTC
TRBJ2-1	-	TRBD1	20	TRBV19	CASSIQEGDRGQLDYNEQFF	TGTGCCAGTAGTATACAGGAAGGGGACAGGGGTCAACTTGACTACAATGAGCAGTTCTTC
TRBJ2-7	-	-	14	TRBV7-6	CASSLATGSREQYF	TGTGCCAGCAGCTTAGCGACGGGTTCGCGGGAGCAGTACTTC